This T cell receptor (beta chain) emerged from a study of blood T cell repertoires in COVID-19. Per the original methods: Amplification from reference gene primers served as the basis for estimated nucleated cell counts. Data came from immunoSEQ multiplex PCR; TCRdb stores just in-frame clones and leaves some out. Clone size and V and J calls were adopted from that table, with D and trimming inferred from the DNA. The table shows over 200,000 clones, with 90% to 95% occurring only once. Germline lookup yields CDR1 LNHDA and CDR2 SQIVND (reference sequence). This CDR3 is built from 16 residues. V lost 9 bases to trimming and J lost 3 bases; unmatched junction nucleotides: 12.

This receptor was identified in a man between 60 and 75 years old with COVID-19, enrolled during active disease. The sequenced sample was peripheral blood. The J gene is TRBJ1-5, the V gene TRBV19, with 9 bases lining up with TRBD1. CDR3 sequence reads: CASRDRELRNNQPQHF. The CDR3 DNA reads TGTGCCAGCAGGGACAGGGAATTAAGAAACAATCAGCCCCAGCATTTT.